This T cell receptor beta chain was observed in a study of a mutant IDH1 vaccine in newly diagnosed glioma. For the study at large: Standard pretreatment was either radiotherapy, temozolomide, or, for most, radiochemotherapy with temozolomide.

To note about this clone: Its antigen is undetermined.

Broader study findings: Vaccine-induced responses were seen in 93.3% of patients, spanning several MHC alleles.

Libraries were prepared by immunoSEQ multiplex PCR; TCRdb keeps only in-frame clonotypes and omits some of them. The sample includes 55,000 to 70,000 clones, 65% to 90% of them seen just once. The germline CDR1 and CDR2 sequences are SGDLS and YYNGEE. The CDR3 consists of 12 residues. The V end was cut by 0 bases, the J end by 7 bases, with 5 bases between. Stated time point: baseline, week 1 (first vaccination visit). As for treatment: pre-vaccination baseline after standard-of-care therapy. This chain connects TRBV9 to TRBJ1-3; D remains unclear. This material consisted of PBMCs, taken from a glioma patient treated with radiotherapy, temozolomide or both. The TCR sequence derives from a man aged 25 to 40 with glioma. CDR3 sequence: CASSVDGNTIYF. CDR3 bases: TGTGCCAGCAGCGTAGACGGGAACACCATATATTTT.